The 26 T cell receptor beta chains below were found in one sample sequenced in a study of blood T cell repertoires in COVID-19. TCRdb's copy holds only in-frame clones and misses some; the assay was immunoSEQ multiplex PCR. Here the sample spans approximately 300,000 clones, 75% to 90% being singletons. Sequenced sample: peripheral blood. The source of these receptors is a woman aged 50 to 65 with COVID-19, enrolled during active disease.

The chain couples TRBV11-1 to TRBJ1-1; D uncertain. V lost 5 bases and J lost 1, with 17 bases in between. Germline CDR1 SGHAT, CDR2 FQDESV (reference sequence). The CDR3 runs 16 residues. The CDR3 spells CASSPGRLLPNTEAFF. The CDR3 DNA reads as TGTGCCAGCAGCCCCGGGAGACTCCTACCGAACACTGAAGCTTTCTTT. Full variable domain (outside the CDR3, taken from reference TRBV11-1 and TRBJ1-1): EAEVAQSPRYKITEKSQAVAFWCDPISGHATLYWYRQILGQGPELLVQFQDESVVDDSQLPKDRFSAERLKGVDSTLKIQPAELGDSAMYLCASSPGRLLPNTEAFFGQGTRLTVV.

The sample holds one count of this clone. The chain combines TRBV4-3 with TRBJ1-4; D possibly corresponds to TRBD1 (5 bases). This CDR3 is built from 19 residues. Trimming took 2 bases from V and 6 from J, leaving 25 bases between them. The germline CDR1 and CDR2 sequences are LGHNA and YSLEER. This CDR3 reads CASSQPWGRASNGDEKLFF. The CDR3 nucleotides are TGCGCCAGCAGCCAACCCTGGGGCAGGGCCTCTAATGGGGATGAAAAACTGTTTTTT.

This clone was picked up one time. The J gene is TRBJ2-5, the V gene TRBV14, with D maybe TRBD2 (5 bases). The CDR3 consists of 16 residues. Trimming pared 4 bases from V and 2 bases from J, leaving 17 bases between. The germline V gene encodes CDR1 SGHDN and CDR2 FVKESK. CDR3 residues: CASSPPSPQRQETQYF. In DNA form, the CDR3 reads TGTGCCAGCAGCCCACCAAGCCCGCAGCGGCAAGAGACCCAGTACTTC. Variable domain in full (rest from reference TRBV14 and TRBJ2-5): EAGVTQFPSHSVIEKGQTVTLRCDPISGHDNLYWYRRVMGKEIKFLLHFVKESKQDESGMPNNRFLAERTGGTYSTLKVQPAELEDSGVYFCASSPPSPQRQETQYFGPGTRLLVL.

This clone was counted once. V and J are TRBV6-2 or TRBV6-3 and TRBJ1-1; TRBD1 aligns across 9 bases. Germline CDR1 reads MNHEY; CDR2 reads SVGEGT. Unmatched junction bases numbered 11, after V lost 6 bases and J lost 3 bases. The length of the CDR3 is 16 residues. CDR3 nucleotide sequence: TGTGCCAGCAGCCGCCCCGGGACAGGGAGGTACACTGAAGCTTTCTTT. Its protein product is CASSRPGTGRYTEAFF.

Written as DNA, the CDR3 is TGCGCCAGCAGCGACCTCCTTGGGACAGGGGGCGGGCAGACCCAGTACTTC. Protein: CASSDLLGTGGGQTQYF. The chain recombines TRBV5-1 with TRBJ2-5, with 12 bases that match TRBD1. The V gene's germline CDR1 is SGHRS and CDR2 YFSETQ. The CDR3 contains 17 residues. V lost 4 bases to trimming and J lost 6 bases; unmatched junction nucleotides: 13. Full variable domain (outside the CDR3, taken from reference TRBV5-1 and TRBJ2-5): KAGVTQTPRYLIKTRGQQVTLSCSPISGHRSVSWYQQTPGQGLQFLFEYFSETQRNKGNFPGRFSGRQFSNSRSEMNVSTLELGDSALYLCASSDLLGTGGGQTQYFGPGTRLLVL.

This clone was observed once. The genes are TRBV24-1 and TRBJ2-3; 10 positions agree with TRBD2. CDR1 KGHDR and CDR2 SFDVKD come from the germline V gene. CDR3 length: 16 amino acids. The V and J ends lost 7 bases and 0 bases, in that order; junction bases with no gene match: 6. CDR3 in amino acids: CATSGGTSDSTDTQYF. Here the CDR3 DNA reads TGTGCCACCAGCGGTGGGACTAGCGATAGCACAGATACGCAGTATTTT.

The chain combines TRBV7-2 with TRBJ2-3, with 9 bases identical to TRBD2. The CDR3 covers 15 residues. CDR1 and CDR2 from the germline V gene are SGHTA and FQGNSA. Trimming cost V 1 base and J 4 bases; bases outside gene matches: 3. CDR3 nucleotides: TGTGCCAGCAGCTTAGTAGCGGGAGTTGCAGATACGCAGTATTTT. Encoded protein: CASSLVAGVADTQYF.

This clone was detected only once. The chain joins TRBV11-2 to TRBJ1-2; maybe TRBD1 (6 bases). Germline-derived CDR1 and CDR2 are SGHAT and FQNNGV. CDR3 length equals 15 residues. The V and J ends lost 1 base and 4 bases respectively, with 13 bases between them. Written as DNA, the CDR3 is TGTGCCAGCAGCTTAGCCTTTGGACAGATCTATGGCTACACCTTC. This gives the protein CASSLAFGQIYGYTF.

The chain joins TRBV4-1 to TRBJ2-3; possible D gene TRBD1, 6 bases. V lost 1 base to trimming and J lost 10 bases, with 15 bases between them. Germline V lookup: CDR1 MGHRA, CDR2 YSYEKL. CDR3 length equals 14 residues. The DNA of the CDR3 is TGCGCCAGCAGCCAAGTCGAACAGGGATTTGCGCAGTATTTT. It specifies CASSQVEQGFAQYF.

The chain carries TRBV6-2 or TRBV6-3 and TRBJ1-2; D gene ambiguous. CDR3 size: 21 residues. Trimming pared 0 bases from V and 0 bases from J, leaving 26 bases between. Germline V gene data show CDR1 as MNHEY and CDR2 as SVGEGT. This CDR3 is CASSYSRWEEGGIWPNYGYTF. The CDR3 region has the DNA TGTGCCAGCAGTTACTCGAGATGGGAGGAGGGAGGCATCTGGCCTAACTATGGCTACACCTTC.

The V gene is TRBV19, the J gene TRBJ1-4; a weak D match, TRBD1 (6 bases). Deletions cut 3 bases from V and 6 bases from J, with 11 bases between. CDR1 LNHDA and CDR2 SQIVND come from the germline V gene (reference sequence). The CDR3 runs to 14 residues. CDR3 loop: CASSIQGIYEKLFF. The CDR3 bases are TGTGCCAGTAGTATCCAGGGGATTTATGAAAAACTGTTTTTT.

Here the CDR3 DNA reads TGTGCCAGCAGCCAAGCCAGAACCTACAATGAGCAGTTCTTC. It specifies CASSQARTYNEQFF. The genes are TRBV4-2 and TRBJ2-1; the D is unclear. The CDR3 is 14 amino acids. V shed 1 base and J shed 2 bases, with 6 bases lying between them. Germline-derived CDR1 and CDR2 are LGHNA and YNFKEQ.

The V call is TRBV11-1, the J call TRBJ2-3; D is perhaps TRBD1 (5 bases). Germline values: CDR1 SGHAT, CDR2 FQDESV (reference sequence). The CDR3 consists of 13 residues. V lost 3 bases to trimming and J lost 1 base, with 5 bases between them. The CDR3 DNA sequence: TGTGCCAGCAGCTTGACAGGCACAGATACGCAGTATTTT. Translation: CASSLTGTDTQYF.

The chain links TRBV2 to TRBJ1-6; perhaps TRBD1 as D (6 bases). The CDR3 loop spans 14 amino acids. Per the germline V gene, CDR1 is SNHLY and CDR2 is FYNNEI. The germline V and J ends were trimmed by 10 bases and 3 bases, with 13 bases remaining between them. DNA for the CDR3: TGTGCCACCAGACCGGGACACTATAATTCACCCCTCCACTTT. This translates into CATRPGHYNSPLHF.

This CDR3 reads CASSQATRAFF. The CDR3 nucleotides are TGCGCCAGCAGCCAAGCTACTAGGGCTTTCTTT. The chain couples TRBV4-1 to TRBJ1-1; D gene ambiguous. From germline, CDR1 is MGHRA and CDR2 YSYEKL. V lost 1 base, J lost 11 bases, and 8 bases lay in between. This CDR3 contains 11 residues.

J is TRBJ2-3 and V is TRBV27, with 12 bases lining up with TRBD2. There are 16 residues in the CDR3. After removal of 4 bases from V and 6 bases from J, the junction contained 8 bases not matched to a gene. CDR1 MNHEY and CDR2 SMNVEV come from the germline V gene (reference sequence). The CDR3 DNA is TGTGCCAGCAGTTCCCTAGCGGGAGGGCCGGGGGATACGCAGTATTTT. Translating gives CASSSLAGGPGDTQYF.

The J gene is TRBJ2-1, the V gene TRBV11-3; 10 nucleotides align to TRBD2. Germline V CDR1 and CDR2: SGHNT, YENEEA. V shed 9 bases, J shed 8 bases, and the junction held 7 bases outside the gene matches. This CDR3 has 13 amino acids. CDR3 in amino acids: CASLAGVSDEQFF. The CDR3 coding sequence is TGTGCCAGTCTAGCGGGGGTAAGCGATGAGCAGTTCTTC.

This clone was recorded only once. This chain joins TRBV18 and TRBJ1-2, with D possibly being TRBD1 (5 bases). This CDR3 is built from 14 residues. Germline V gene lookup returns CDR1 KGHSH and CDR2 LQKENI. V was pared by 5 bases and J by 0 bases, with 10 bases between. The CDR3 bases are TGTGCCAGCTCAGCGACAGAGTCTAACTATGGCTACACCTTC. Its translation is CASSATESNYGYTF.

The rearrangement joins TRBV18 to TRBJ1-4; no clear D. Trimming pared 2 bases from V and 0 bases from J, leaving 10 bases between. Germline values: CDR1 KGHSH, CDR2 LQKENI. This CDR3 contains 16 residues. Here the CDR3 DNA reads TGTGCCAGCTCACCAATAACAACCGCAACTAATGAAAAACTGTTTTTT. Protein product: CASSPITTATNEKLFF.

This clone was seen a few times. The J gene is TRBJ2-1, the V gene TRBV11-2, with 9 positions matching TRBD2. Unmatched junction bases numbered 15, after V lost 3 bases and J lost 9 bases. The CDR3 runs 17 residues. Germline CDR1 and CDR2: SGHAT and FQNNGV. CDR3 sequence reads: CASSFVSGASGAGEQFF. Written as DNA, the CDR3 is TGTGCCAGCAGCTTCGTGTCTGGGGCTAGCGGGGCGGGTGAGCAGTTCTTC.

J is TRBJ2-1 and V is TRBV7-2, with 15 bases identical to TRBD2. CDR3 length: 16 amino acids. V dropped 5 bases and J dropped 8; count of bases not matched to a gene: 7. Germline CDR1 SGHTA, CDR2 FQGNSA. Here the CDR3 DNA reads TGTGCCAGCAGCCCCGGGACTAGCGGGAGGTCGCATGAGCAGTTCTTC. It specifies CASSPGTSGRSHEQFF.

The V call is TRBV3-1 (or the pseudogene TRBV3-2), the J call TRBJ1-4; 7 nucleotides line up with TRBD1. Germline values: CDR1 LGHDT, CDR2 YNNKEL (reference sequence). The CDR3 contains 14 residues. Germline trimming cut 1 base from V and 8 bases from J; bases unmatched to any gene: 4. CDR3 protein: CASSQGTGEEKLFF. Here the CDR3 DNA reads TGTGCCAGCAGCCAAGGGACAGGAGAAGAAAAACTGTTTTTT.

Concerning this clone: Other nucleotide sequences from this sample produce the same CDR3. DNA for the CDR3: TGTGCTAGTGGTTCAGGGGGCTACTATGGCTACACCTTC. Encoded protein: CASGSGGYYGYTF. The rearrangement joins TRBV12-5 to TRBJ1-2, with 8 bases matching TRBD1. The CDR3 has 13 amino acids. The J segment lost 3 bases and the V segment lost 4 bases, leaving 1 base of the junction unmatched. The germline V gene has CDR1 LGHNT and CDR2 FRNRAP.

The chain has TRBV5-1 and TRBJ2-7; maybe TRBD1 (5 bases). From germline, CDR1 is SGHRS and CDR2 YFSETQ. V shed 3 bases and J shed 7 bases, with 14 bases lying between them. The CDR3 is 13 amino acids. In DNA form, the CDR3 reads TGCGCCAGCAGCTCGCAGGGCCCTACGGAGCAGTACTTC. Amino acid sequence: CASSSQGPTEQYF.

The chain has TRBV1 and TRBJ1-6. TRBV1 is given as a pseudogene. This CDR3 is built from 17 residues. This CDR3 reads CTSSQDGREKVNSPLHF. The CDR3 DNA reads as TGCACCAGCAGCCAAGACGGGCGGGAGAAAGTCAATTCACCCCTCCACTTT.

CDR3 coding DNA: TGTGCCAGCAGTATCGGGGACAGGCCGTCTGCAACTAATGAAAAACTGTTTTTT. It encodes CASSIGDRPSATNEKLFF. This sequence joins TRBV5-8 and TRBJ1-4; 8 nucleotides align to TRBD1. V shed 5 bases, J shed 0 bases, and the junction held 12 bases outside the gene matches. Per the germline V gene, CDR1 is SGHTS and CDR2 is YDEGEE. The CDR3 length is 18 residues.